This section outlines one TCR beta chain sequence together with its context. Its antigen is as yet unknown. Per the germline V gene, CDR1 is KGHSH and CDR2 is LQKENI. CDR3 size: 14 residues. V lost 5 bases to trimming and J lost 5 bases, with 16 bases between them. The sample originates from a study of cytomegalovirus exposure and HLA in healthy donors. Study-level background: The early release's HLA-typed donors yielded roughly 85 million unique TCRs. Study-wide results and caveats: As immune exposure information, only CMV serostatus was available. Clonal expansion, a later analysis showed, was greater in HLA-associated TCR beta chains than in equally common others. The authors enumerated some 160 TCR beta chains as linked to cytomegalovirus.

Researchers ran the PCR with 60 Vbeta and 13 Jbeta primers. Only in-frame clones appear in the TCRdb table, and some are missing; sequencing was by immunoSEQ multiplex PCR. The table lists about 120,000 clones, 60% to 80% of them singletons, with about 4.9% in the top ten. The chain recombines TRBV18 with TRBJ2-7; a possible D gene is TRBD1 (5 bases). Sample: PBMCs. This clonotype was obtained from a man aged 50-59 years in good health and CMV-seropositive. Here the CDR3 DNA reads TGTGCCAGCTCAATACTGGGCAGGGCGGACGAGCAGTACTTC. As protein: CASSILGRADEQYF. Complete variable domain (other parts from reference TRBV18 and TRBJ2-7): NAGVMQNPRHLVRRRGQEARLRCSPMKGHSHVYWYRQLPEEGLKFMVYLQKENIIDESGMPKERFSAEFPKEGPSILRIQQVVRGDSAAYFCASSILGRADEQYFGPGTRLTVT.